This T cell receptor beta chain appears in the sequencing data of a study of blood T cell repertoires in COVID-19. The germline V gene has CDR1 LNHDA and CDR2 SQIVND (reference sequence). CDR3 size: 14 residues. Trimming cost V 4 bases and J 3 bases, with 10 bases left between them. Method: immunoSEQ multiplex PCR; TCRdb's copy keeps in-frame clones and lacks some. The table records 250,000 to 350,000 clones, roughly 90% of them present only once. This receptor was obtained from a woman in her thirties with COVID-19, enrolled during active disease. The rearrangement uses TRBV19 and TRBJ1-5; the D gene is possibly TRBD1 (6 bases). Sequencing used peripheral blood. CDR3 amino acids: CASSTTGYNQPQHF. For the CDR3, the DNA is TGTGCCAGTAGTACAACAGGGTACAATCAGCCCCAGCATTTT.